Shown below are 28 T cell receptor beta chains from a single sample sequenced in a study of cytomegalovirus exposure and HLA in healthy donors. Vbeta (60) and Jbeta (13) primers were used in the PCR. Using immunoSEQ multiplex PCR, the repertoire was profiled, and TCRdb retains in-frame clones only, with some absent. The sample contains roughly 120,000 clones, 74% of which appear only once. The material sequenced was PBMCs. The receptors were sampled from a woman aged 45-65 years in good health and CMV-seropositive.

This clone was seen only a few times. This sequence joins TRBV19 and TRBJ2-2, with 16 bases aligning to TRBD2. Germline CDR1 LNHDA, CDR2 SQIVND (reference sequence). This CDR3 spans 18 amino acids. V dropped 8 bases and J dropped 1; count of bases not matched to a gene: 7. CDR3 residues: CASGRGLAGGLNTGELFF. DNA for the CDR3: TGTGCCAGTGGCAGGGGACTAGCGGGGGGGCTGAACACCGGGGAGCTGTTTTTT.

CDR3 in DNA: TGTGCCAGCGGCCCCCTGAACACCGGGGAGCTGTTTTTT. Its protein product is CASGPLNTGELFF. This sequence joins TRBV28 and TRBJ2-2; D gene ambiguous. The V gene lost 8 bases and the J gene lost 1 base, with 8 bases spanning the gap. Germline values: CDR1 MDHEN, CDR2 SYDVKM. This CDR3 has 13 residues. Based on the CDR3 plus reference TRBV28 and TRBJ2-2, the full variable domain is DVKVTQSSRYLVKRTGEKVFLECVQDMDHENMFWYRQDPGLGLRLIYFSYDVKMKEKGDIPEGYSVSREKKERFSLILESASTNQTSMYLCASGPLNTGELFFGEGSRLTVL.

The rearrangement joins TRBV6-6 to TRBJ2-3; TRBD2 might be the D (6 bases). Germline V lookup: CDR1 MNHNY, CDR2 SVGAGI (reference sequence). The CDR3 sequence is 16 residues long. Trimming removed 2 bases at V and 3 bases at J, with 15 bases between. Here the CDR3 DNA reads TGTGCCAGCAGTTACCCGGGGACTGGGGGTACAGATACGCAGTATTTT. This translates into CASSYPGTGGTDTQYF.

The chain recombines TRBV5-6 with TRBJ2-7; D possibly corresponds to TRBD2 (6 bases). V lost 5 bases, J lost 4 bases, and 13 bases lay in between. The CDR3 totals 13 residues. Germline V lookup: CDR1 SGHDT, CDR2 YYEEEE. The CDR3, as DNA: TGTGCCAGCAGATTAGCGGCCACGTACGAGCAGTACTTC. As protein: CASRLAATYEQYF. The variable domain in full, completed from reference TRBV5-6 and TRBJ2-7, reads DAGVTQSPTHLIKTRGQQVTLRCSPKSGHDTVSWYQQALGQGPQFIFQYYEEEERQRGNFPDRFSGHQFPNYSSELNVNALLLGDSALYLCASRLAATYEQYFGPGTRLTVT.

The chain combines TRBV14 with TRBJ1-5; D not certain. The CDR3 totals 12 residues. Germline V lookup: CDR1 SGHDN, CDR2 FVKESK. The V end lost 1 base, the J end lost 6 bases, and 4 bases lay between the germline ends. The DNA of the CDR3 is TGTGCCAGCAGCCAAGTGAGTCAGCCCCAGCATTTT. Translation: CASSQVSQPQHF.

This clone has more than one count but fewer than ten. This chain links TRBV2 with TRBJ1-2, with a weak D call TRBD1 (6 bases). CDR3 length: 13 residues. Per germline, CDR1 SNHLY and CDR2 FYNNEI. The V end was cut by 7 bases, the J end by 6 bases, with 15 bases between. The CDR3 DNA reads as TGTGCCAGCAATCAAAAACAGGGCAATGGCTACACCTTC. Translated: CASNQKQGNGYTF.

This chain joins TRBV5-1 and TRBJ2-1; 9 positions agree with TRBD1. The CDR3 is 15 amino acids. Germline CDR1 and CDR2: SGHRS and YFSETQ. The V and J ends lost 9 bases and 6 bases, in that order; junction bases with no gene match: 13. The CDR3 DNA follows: TGCGCCACCCGCTACACAGGGGGCGCCGGCAATGAGCAGTTCTTC. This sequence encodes CATRYTGGAGNEQFF.

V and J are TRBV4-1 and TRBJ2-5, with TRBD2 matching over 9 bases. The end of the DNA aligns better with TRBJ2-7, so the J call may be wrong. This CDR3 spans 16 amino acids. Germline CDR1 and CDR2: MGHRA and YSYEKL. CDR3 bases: TGCGCCAGCAGCCCAATTCTAGCGGGGCGATCCTACGAGCAGTACTTC. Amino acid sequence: CASSPILAGRSYEQYF.

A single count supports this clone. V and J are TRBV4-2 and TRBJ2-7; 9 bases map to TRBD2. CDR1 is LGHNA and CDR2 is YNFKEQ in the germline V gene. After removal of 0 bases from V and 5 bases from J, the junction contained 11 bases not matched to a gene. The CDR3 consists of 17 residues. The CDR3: CASSQDGAGGLIDEQYF. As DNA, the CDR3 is TGTGCCAGCAGCCAAGACGGGGCGGGGGGGCTTATCGACGAGCAGTACTTC.

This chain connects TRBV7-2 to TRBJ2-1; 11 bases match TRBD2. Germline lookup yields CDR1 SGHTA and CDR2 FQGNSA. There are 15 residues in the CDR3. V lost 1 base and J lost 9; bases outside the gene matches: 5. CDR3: CASSLVSGGAGEQFF. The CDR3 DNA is TGTGCCAGCAGCTTAGTTAGCGGGGGGGCAGGTGAGCAGTTCTTC.

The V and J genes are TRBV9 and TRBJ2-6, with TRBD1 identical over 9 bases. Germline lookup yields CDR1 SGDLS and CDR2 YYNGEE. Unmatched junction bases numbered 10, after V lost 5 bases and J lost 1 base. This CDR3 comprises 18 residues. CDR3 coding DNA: TGTGCCAGCAGTTTCTGGGAGGGACAGGGATCTGGGGCCAACGTCCTGACTTTC. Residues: CASSFWEGQGSGANVLTF.

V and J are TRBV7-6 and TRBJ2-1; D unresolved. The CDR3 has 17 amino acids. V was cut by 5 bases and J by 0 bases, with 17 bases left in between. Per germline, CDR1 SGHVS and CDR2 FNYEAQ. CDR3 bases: TGTGCCAGCAGCCCAGCCCAAACAGCCGGCTCCTACAATGAGCAGTTCTTC. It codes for CASSPAQTAGSYNEQFF.

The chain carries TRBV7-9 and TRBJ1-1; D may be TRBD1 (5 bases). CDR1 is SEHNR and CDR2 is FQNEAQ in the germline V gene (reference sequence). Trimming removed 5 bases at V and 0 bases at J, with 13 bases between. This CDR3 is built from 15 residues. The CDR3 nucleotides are TGTGCCAGCAGCCGCCAGGGCGGGGTGAACACTGAAGCTTTCTTT. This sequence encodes CASSRQGGVNTEAFF.

Here the CDR3 DNA reads TGTGCCAGTAGTATATCAGCGGGGGGGACCTACAATGAGCAGTTCTTC. This codes for CASSISAGGTYNEQFF. The V gene is TRBV19, the J gene TRBJ2-1; 10 bases align to TRBD2. Trimming cost V 2 bases and J 2 bases; bases outside gene matches: 3. The CDR3 runs 16 residues. The germline gives CDR1 LNHDA, CDR2 SQIVND (reference sequence).

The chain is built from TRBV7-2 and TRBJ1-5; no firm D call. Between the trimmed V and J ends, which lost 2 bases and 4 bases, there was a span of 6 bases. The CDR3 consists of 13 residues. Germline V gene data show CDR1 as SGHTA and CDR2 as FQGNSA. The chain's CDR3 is CASSLFENQPQHF. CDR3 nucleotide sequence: TGTGCCAGCAGCTTATTTGAGAATCAGCCCCAGCATTTT.

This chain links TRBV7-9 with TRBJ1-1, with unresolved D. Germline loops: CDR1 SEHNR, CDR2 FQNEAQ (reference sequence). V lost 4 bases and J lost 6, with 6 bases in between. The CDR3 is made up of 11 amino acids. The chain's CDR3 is CASSSFAEAFF. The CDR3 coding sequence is TGTGCCAGCAGCTCGTTCGCTGAAGCTTTCTTT. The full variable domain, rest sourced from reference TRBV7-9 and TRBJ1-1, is DTGVSQNPRHKITKRGQNVTFRCDPISEHNRLYWYRQTLGQGPEFLTYFQNEAQLEKSRLLSDRFSAERPKGSFSTLEIQRTEQGDSAMYLCASSSFAEAFFGQGTRLTVV.

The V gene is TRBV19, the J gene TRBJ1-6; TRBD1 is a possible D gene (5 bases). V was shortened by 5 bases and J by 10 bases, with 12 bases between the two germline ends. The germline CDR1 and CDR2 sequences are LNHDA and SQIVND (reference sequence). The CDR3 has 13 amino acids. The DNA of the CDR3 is TGTGCCAGTAGTGGCACAGGCGAGTCACCCCTCCACTTT. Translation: CASSGTGESPLHF.

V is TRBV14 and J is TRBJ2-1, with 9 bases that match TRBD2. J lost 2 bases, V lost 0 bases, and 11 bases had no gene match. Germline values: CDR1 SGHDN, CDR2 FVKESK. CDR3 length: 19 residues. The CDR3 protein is CASSQESLRLAVTYNEQFF. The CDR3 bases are TGTGCCAGCAGCCAAGAAAGCCTTCGACTAGCGGTCACCTACAATGAGCAGTTCTTC.

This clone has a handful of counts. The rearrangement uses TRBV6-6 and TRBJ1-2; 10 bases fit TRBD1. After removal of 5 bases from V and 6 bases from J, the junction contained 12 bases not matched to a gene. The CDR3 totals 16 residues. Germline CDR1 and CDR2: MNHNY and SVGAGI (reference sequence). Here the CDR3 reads CASSPHDRGRFHGYTF. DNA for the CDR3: TGTGCCAGCAGTCCCCACGACAGGGGGCGGTTTCATGGCTACACCTTC.

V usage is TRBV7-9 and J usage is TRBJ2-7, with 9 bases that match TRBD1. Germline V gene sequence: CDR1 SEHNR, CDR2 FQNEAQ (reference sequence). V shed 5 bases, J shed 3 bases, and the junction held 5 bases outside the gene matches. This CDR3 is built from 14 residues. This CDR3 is CASSHRDRVYEQYF. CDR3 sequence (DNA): TGTGCCAGCAGCCACCGGGACAGGGTCTACGAGCAGTACTTC.

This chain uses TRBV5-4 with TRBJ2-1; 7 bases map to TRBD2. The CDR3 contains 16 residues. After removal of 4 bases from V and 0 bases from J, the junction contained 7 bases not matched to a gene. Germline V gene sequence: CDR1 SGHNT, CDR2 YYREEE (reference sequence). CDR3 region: CASSPKGGGSYNEQFF. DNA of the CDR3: TGTGCCAGCAGCCCGAAGGGCGGGGGCTCCTACAATGAGCAGTTCTTC.

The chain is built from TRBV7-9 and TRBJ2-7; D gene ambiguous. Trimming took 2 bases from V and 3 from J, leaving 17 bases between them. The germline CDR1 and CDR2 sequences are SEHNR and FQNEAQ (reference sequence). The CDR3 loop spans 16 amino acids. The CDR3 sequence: CASSLIRSIHIYEQYF. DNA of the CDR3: TGTGCCAGCAGCTTAATCCGGAGTATTCATATCTACGAGCAGTACTTC.

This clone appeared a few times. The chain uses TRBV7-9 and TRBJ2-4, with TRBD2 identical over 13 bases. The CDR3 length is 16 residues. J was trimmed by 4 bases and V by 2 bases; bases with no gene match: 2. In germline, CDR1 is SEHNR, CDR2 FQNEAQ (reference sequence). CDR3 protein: CASSLTSGGGKNIQYF. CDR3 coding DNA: TGTGCCAGCAGCTTAACTAGCGGGGGGGGGAAAAACATTCAGTACTTC.

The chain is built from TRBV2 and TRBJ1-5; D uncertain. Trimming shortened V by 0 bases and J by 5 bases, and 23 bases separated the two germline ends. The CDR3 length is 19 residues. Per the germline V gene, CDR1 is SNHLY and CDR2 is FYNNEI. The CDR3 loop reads CASSEAIPARVGKDQPQHF. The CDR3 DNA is TGTGCCAGCAGTGAAGCTATTCCAGCACGGGTGGGTAAAGATCAGCCCCAGCATTTT.

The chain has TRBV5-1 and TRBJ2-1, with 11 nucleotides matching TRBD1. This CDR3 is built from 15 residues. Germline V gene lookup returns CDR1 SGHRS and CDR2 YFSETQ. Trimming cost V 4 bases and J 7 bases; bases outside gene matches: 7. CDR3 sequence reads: CASSLGTGGRNEQFF. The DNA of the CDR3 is TGCGCCAGCAGCCTAGGGACAGGGGGTCGAAATGAGCAGTTCTTC.

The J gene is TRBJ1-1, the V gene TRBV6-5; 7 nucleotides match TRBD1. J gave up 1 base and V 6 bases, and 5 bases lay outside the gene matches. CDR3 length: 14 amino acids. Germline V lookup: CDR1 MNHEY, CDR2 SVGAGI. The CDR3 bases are TGTGCCAGCAGGAGCCAGGGGGAGAACACTGAAGCTTTCTTT. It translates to CASRSQGENTEAFF.

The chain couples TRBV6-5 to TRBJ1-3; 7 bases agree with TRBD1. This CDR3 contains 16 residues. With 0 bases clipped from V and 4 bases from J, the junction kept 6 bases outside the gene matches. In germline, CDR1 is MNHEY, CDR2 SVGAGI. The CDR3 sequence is CASSYSRQGLGNTIYF. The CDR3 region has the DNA TGTGCCAGCAGTTACTCCCGACAGGGACTCGGAAACACCATATATTTT.

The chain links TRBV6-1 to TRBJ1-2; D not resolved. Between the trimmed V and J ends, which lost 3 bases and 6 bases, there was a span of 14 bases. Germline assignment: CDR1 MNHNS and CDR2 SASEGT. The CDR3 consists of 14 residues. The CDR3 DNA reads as TGTGCCAGCAGTGATATTAGCCGGACTGATGGCTACACCTTC. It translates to CASSDISRTDGYTF.